This T cell receptor (beta chain) was captured by sequencing in a study of blood T cell repertoires in COVID-19. Study-level background: Sample material is recorded as cDNA or gDNA derived from T cells, B-cell-depleted T cells, or PBMCs.

This CDR3 has 15 residues. The ends lost 6 bases at V and 4 bases at J; junction bases unmatched: 8. CDR1 and CDR2 (germline): SNHLY, FYNNEI. As handled by the study authors: The authors estimated nucleated cell counts from reference gene primer amplification. Using immunoSEQ multiplex PCR, the repertoire was profiled, and TCRdb retains in-frame clones only, with some absent. The D gene and trimming were derived from the DNA, and the V and J assignments and clone size from that table. Among 180,000 or so clones listed, 80% to 90% were seen once. The genes are TRBV2 and TRBJ1-5; 8 positions match TRBD1. Sequencing was carried out using peripheral blood. The origin of this receptor is a woman between 45 and 60 years old with acute or convalescent COVID-19. The DNA of the CDR3 is TGTGCCAGCAGCGTTACCGGGACAGGAAATCAGCCCCAGCATTTT. The encoded protein is CASSVTGTGNQPQHF.